This TCR beta chain was sequenced in a study of shared clonotypes between healthy human individuals. The CDR3 runs to 14 residues. Per the germline V gene, CDR1 is MDHEN and CDR2 is SYDVKM. The V gene end was trimmed by 6 bases and the J gene end by 6 bases; junction bases not matched to a gene: 7. Some clones are missing from TCRdb's copy, which holds only in-frame ones; the method was immunoSEQ multiplex PCR. The sample lists 500,000 to 550,000 clones, about 96% seen once, with around 0.067% in the top ten. The receptor was derived from a woman under 40 in good health. This chain connects TRBV28 to TRBJ2-1; 8 bases match TRBD2. The sequenced sample was naive CD4+ T cells sorted from blood. Regarding subset: CD45RA+ positively selected. CDR3 region: CASRGGLVLNEQFF. As DNA, the CDR3 is TGTGCCAGCAGGGGGGGACTAGTCCTCAATGAGCAGTTCTTC.